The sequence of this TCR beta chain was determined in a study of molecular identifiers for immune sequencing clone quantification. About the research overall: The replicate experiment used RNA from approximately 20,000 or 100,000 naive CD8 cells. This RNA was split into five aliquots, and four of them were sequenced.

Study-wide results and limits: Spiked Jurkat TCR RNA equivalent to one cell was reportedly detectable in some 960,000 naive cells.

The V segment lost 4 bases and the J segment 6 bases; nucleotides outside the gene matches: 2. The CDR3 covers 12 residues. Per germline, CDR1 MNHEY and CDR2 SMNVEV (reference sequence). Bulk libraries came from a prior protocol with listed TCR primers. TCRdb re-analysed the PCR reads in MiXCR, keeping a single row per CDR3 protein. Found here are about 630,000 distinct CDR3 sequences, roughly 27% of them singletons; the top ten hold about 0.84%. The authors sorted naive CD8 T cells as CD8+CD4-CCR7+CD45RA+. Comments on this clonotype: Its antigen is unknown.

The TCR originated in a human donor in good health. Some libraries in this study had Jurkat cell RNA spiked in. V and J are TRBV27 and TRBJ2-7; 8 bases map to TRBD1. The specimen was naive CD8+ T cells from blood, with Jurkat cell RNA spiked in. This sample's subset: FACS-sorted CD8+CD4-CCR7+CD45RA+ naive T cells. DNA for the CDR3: TGTGCCAGCAGTTGGGACAGGTCCGAGCAGTACTTC. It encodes CASSWDRSEQYF.